A selection of T cell receptor beta chains follows, all from one sample in a study of control samples from healthy donors and cancer patients. The method was immunoSEQ multiplex PCR; TCRdb's version includes in-frame clones alone and lacks a portion of them. The table shows about 35,000 clones, with approximately 93% occurring only once. Sequencing was performed on PBMCs. These receptors all come from a man aged 40-49 years with colorectal cancer. Both conserved end residues are part of each CDR3. The D gene is left open where the match is weak. Only some rows state a clone size, as once, few, many or a class for expanded clones.

V gene,D gene,J gene,clone size,CDR3 DNA,CDR3 protein
TRBV20-1,-,TRBJ2-5,-,TGCAGTGGGCTAGCGCAAGAGACCCAGTACTTC,CSGLAQETQYF
TRBV3-1/TRBV3-2,TRBD2,TRBJ2-5,-,TGTGCCAGCAGCCAAGGACTAGCCGGGACCCAGTACTTC,CASSQGLAGTQYF
TRBV6-2/TRBV6-3,-,TRBJ1-2,-,TGTGCCAGCACCCCCCGACAGCTAACTAACTATGGCTACACCTTC,CASTPRQLTNYGYTF
TRBV11-2,-,TRBJ2-1,-,TGTGCCAGCAGCTTAGGGTTAGGACTAGGGGGCGATGAGCAGTTCTTC,CASSLGLGLGGDEQFF
TRBV7-9,-,TRBJ1-4,-,TGTGCCAGCAGCTTAGCGTCGGTACAGGGTGAAAAACTGTTTTTT,CASSLASVQGEKLFF
TRBV5-1,-,TRBJ2-1,-,TGCGCCAGCAGCCAGCAGGGGGGGATCTACAATGAGCAGTTCTTC,CASSQQGGIYNEQFF
TRBV6-1,-,TRBJ1-3,-,TGTGCCAGCAGTGAATCGGCCTATACCATATATTTT,CASSESAYTIYF
TRBV4-2,-,TRBJ2-7,-,TGTGCCAGCAGCCAAGATCTCGGCTACTACGAGCAGTACTTC,CASSQDLGYYEQYF
TRBV27,-,TRBJ1-2,-,TGTGCCAGCAGTCCTCGGTTAGGGCCCACATCAGCCTATGGCTACACCTTC,CASSPRLGPTSAYGYTF
TRBV7-3,TRBD1,TRBJ2-1,-,TGTGCCAGCAGCCCCGACAGGGGCCGGGAGCAGTTCTTC,CASSPDRGREQFF
TRBV6-1,-,TRBJ2-7,-,TGTGCCAGCAGTGACGAGGGACACTACGAGCAGTACTTC,CASSDEGHYEQYF
TRBV11-2,-,TRBJ2-5,-,TGTGCCAGCAGCCAAAGTGGGGGATCAGGAGAGACCCAGTACTTC,CASSQSGGSGETQYF
TRBV6-5,-,TRBJ2-5,-,TGTGCCAGCAGTTACTCAAACGGGAAGGAGACCCAGTACTTC,CASSYSNGKETQYF
TRBV7-8,TRBD1,TRBJ2-1,-,TGTGCCAGCAGCTTAAGTTCAGGGGGCAATGAGCAGTTCTTC,CASSLSSGGNEQFF
TRBV29-1,-,TRBJ1-2,-,TGCAGCGGGACGACAGACAACTATGGCTACACCTTC,CSGTTDNYGYTF
TRBV9,TRBD2,TRBJ2-1,-,TGTGCCAGCAGCGATAGCGGGGAATCCTACAATGAGCAGTTCTTC,CASSDSGESYNEQFF
TRBV2,TRBD1,TRBJ2-5,-,TGTGCCAGCAGACCTGGGACAGGAAAAGAGACCCAGTACTTC,CASRPGTGKETQYF
TRBV7-3,-,TRBJ2-7,-,TGTGCCAGCAGCTTATTCCCGGGGTCCTACGAGCAGTACTTC,CASSLFPGSYEQYF
TRBV5-4,TRBD1,TRBJ1-2,-,TGTGCCAGCAGCCTGGGACAGGAACCCTATGGCTACACCTTC,CASSLGQEPYGYTF
TRBV9,-,TRBJ2-2,-,TGTGCCAGCAGCGTAGGGGTTCCCGGGGAGCTGTTTTTT,CASSVGVPGELFF
TRBV6-5,-,TRBJ1-6,-,TGTGCCAGCAGTTACTCGTTGGTTACAATAAATTCACCCCTCCACTTT,CASSYSLVTINSPLHF
TRBV7-6,TRBD1,TRBJ2-5,-,TGTGCCAGCAGCTTGGGACAGGGAGAGACCCAGTACTTC,CASSLGQGETQYF
TRBV2,TRBD1,TRBJ1-2,-,TGTGCCAGCAGCGGGACAGGGACGTTTGGCTACACCTTC,CASSGTGTFGYTF
TRBV6-5,-,TRBJ1-2,-,TGTGCCAGCAGTCCCAGGGAGAGGTATGGCTACACCTTC,CASSPRERYGYTF
TRBV29-1,-,TRBJ1-1,-,TGCAGCGTTGTGGGGGCGAATACGAACACTGAAGCTTTCTTT,CSVVGANTNTEAFF
TRBV7-2,-,TRBJ2-3,-,TGTGCCAGCAGACTTGAGGGGTCAGATACGCAGTATTTT,CASRLEGSDTQYF
TRBV12-3/TRBV12-4,TRBD1,TRBJ1-1,few,TGTGCCAGCAGTCCCAGGGGGGCCGCTGAAGCTTTCTTT,CASSPRGAAEAFF
TRBV6-2/TRBV6-3,-,TRBJ2-7,-,TGTGCCAGCAGTTACCCGACGAACGCCCCGGACCACCCTGGGGACGAGCAGTACTTC,CASSYPTNAPDHPGDEQYF
TRBV19,-,TRBJ1-4,-,TGTGCCAGTAGTATAAAATCCCGTGGAGAGAATGAAAAACTGTTTTTT,CASSIKSRGENEKLFF
TRBV6-2/TRBV6-3,-,TRBJ2-7,-,TGTGCCAGCAGTTACTCGGATGCGGGGCGAACCCTGGAGCAGTACTTC,CASSYSDAGRTLEQYF
TRBV27,TRBD1,TRBJ1-2,-,TGTGCCAGCAGTTTCCTTGGGACAGGGGGCGATACTAACTATGGCTACACCTTC,CASSFLGTGGDTNYGYTF
TRBV6-6,-,TRBJ1-5,-,TGTGCCAGCAGTACCCACAATCAGCCCCAGCATTTT,CASSTHNQPQHF
TRBV7-2,-,TRBJ2-6,-,TGTGCCAGCAGCTCGTCTCTATTGGGGAACTCTGGGGCCAACGTCCTGACTTTC,CASSSSLLGNSGANVLTF
TRBV6-5,-,TRBJ1-2,-,TGTGCCAGCAGTTACTCGAATTTACAGGGAGGGGGCTACACCTTC,CASSYSNLQGGGYTF
TRBV5-4,-,TRBJ2-1,-,TGTGCCAGCAGCAGGCAAAGCGGACAATACAATGAGCAGTTCTTC,CASSRQSGQYNEQFF
TRBV11-2,TRBD1,TRBJ1-2,-,TGTGCCAGCAGCTCACGAACAGGGGGTGAGGGCTATGGCTACACCTTC,CASSSRTGGEGYGYTF
TRBV3-1/TRBV3-2,TRBD1,TRBJ2-2,-,TGTGCCAGCAGAGGGGACAGATACACCGGGGAGCTGTTTTTT,CASRGDRYTGELFF
TRBV6-5,-,TRBJ1-2,-,TGTGCCAGCAGTCCCTCGGGGACTTATGGCTACACCTTC,CASSPSGTYGYTF
TRBV3-1/TRBV3-2,TRBD2,TRBJ2-1,-,TGTGCCAGCAGCCTTAGCGGGGGGGACAATGAGCAGTTCTTC,CASSLSGGDNEQFF
TRBV23-1,-,TRBJ2-7,-,TGCGCCAGCAGTCAGGAGGACGGTGACTACGAGCAGTACTTC,CASSQEDGDYEQYF
TRBV11-2,-,TRBJ2-2,-,TGTGCCAGCAGCTTTTTATCGAACACCGGGGAGCTGTTTTTT,CASSFLSNTGELFF
TRBV18,-,TRBJ1-1,-,TGTGCCAGCTCACCCGATCAGGGGAACACTGAAGCTTTCTTT,CASSPDQGNTEAFF
TRBV29-1,-,TRBJ1-3,-,TGCAGCGTTTATACGACAGGACGCGCTGGAAACACCATATATTTT,CSVYTTGRAGNTIYF
TRBV5-1,TRBD2,TRBJ2-5,-,TGCGCCAGCAGCCATACTAGCGTCGGGGAGACCCAGTACTTC,CASSHTSVGETQYF
TRBV7-2,TRBD1,TRBJ2-7,-,TGTGCCAGCAGCTCACAGGGGACCGCTACGTACGAGCAGTACTTC,CASSSQGTATYEQYF
TRBV3-1/TRBV3-2,-,TRBJ1-1,-,TGTGCCAGCAGCCAATTGGACACTGAAGCTTTCTTT,CASSQLDTEAFF
TRBV12-3/TRBV12-4,-,TRBJ1-2,-,TGTGCCAGCAGTTTGATGGCCCGTTACACCTTC,CASSLMARYTF
TRBV24-1,-,TRBJ2-3,-,TGTGCCACCAGTGACCGGGACGGACTAAATACGCAGTATTTT,CATSDRDGLNTQYF
TRBV5-1,-,TRBJ2-7,-,TGCGCCAGCAGCTCCCAGGGGGGGTACCACGAGCAGTACTTC,CASSSQGGYHEQYF
TRBV2,-,TRBJ1-6,-,TGTGCCAGCAGTGTTCATAATTCACCCCTCCACTTT,CASSVHNSPLHF
TRBV7-3,-,TRBJ2-3,once,TGTGCCAGCAGCCCTCAAGGGGGGCCTTCGGATACGCAGTATTTT,CASSPQGGPSDTQYF
TRBV5-4,TRBD2,TRBJ2-3,-,TGTGCCAGCAGCTTGGGTAGCGGGGGGAGCACAGATACGCAGTATTTT,CASSLGSGGSTDTQYF
TRBV19,-,TRBJ2-2,-,TGTGCCAGTACCAGGGATTACACCGGGGAGCTGTTTTTT,CASTRDYTGELFF
TRBV24-1,TRBD1,TRBJ1-5,-,TGTGCCACCAGTGACTCGGACAGGGGGGGCAATCAGCCCCAGCATTTT,CATSDSDRGGNQPQHF
TRBV29-1,-,TRBJ1-2,-,TGCAGCGTTGAGGGGGCTGACTATGGCTACACCTTC,CSVEGADYGYTF
TRBV3-1/TRBV3-2,-,TRBJ1-1,-,TGTGCCAGCAGCCAAGATGCGGCGACCTTCCGGGCCACTGAAGCTTTCTTT,CASSQDAATFRATEAFF
TRBV3-1/TRBV3-2,TRBD2,TRBJ2-3,-,TGTGCCAGCAGCCCCCCGGGGGGAACGCAGTATTTT,CASSPPGGTQYF
TRBV6-2/TRBV6-3,-,TRBJ2-1,-,TGTGCCAGCAGTTACTTAAAGCCCCTAGCCAGCAATGAGCAGTTCTTC,CASSYLKPLASNEQFF
TRBV10-1,-,TRBJ2-3,-,TGCGCCAGCAGTGAGTCGGTGGGGGGGCGTGATACGCAGTATTTT,CASSESVGGRDTQYF